These 32 T cell receptor beta chains came from one sample sequenced in a study of graft-versus-host responses after intestinal transplantation. Clones were sequenced by immunoSEQ multiplex PCR, and TCRdb holds only the in-frame ones, with some missing. This sample has some 5,000 clones, with 25% to 30% found just once. The material sequenced was alloreactive CD4+ T cells from a mixed lymphocyte reaction culture, taken before transplantation. Stated subset: CFSE-low proliferating T cells sorted from roughly six-day pre-transplant mixed lymphocyte reaction (GvH or HvG direction). The receptors come from a human patient who was an organ donor for intestinal transplantation.

The chain has TRBV7-2 and TRBJ2-7; no clear D gene. V was shortened by 2 bases and J by 12 bases, with 11 bases between the two germline ends. There are 11 residues in the CDR3. Per the germline V gene, CDR1 is SGHTA and CDR2 is FQGNSA. This CDR3 reads CASSLSQIRYF. CDR3 in DNA: TGTGCCAGCAGCTTAAGTCAGATACGGTACTTC.

Only one count was recorded for this clone. The chain is built from TRBV6-5 and TRBJ1-5, with D unclear. The CDR3 is 14 amino acids. Germline CDR1 and CDR2: MNHEY and SVGAGI. V dropped 7 bases and J dropped 3 bases, with 13 bases sitting between them. This chain's CDR3 is CASMTTSLNQPQHF. The CDR3 DNA sequence: TGTGCCAGCATGACGACAAGCCTCAATCAGCCCCAGCATTTT.

This clone qualifies as medium-sized. The rearrangement links TRBV2 to TRBJ1-6, with D hard to call. CDR1 is SNHLY, CDR2 FYNNEI, per germline. The CDR3 loop spans 14 amino acids. Trimming cost V 4 bases and J 10 bases, with 14 bases left between them. In nucleotides, the CDR3 is TGTGCCAGCAGTGTCGGTCTCCGGGAGTCACCCCTCCACTTT. It translates to CASSVGLRESPLHF.

This clone was detected a few times. This chain's CDR3 is CASSPRASGPYRAGELFF. Here the CDR3 DNA reads TGTGCCAGCTCACCACGGGCTAGCGGTCCTTATCGGGCCGGGGAGCTGTTTTTT. The chain joins TRBV18 to TRBJ2-2, with TRBD2 identical over 7 bases. After removal of 1 base from V and 6 bases from J, the junction contained 14 bases not matched to a gene. Germline V gene sequence: CDR1 KGHSH, CDR2 LQKENI. This CDR3 has 18 amino acids.

In its sample, this clone was seen once. The rearrangement uses TRBV21-1 and TRBJ1-4. TRBV21-1 is listed as a pseudogene. The CDR3 is made up of 11 amino acids. The CDR3 nucleotides read TGTGCCAGCAGCAAAGTACGCCCAAAGCTTTTT. Protein sequence: CASSKVRPKLF.

The rearrangement uses TRBV30 and TRBJ2-3; D gene ambiguous. Germline V gene lookup returns CDR1 GTSNPN and CDR2 SVGIG (reference sequence). The CDR3 has 11 residues. V was cut by 3 bases and J by 4 bases, with 5 bases left in between. CDR3 DNA sequence: TGTGCCTGGAGAATAGCAGATACGCAGTATTTT. It specifies CAWRIADTQYF.

This clone has just a few counts. V is TRBV12-5 and J is TRBJ2-1, with TRBD2 identical over 10 bases. The V segment lost 6 bases and the J segment 5 bases; nucleotides outside the gene matches: 4. The V gene's germline CDR1 is LGHNT and CDR2 FRNRAP. The CDR3 is made up of 14 amino acids. The DNA for the CDR3 is TGTGCTAGTGGGGGACTAGCGCATAACAATGAGCAGTTCTTC. Residues: CASGGLAHNNEQFF.

This clone has just a few counts. The CDR3 DNA reads as TGTGCCAGCAGCTTAACGCTCGGGGGGGGGCTCCACGAGCAGTACTTC. It specifies CASSLTLGGGLHEQYF. V is TRBV5-6 and J is TRBJ2-7; 8 bases fit TRBD2. The CDR3 consists of 16 residues. The germline CDR1 and CDR2 sequences are SGHDT and YYEEEE. V was clipped by 2 bases and J by 5 bases; unmatched bases: 12.

J is TRBJ2-1 and V is TRBV25-1, with TRBD2 matching over 10 bases. The CDR3 is made up of 14 amino acids. Trimming at V came to 9 bases and at J to 3 bases, leaving 5 bases not matched to a gene. CDR1 is MGHDK, CDR2 SYGVNS, per germline. CDR3 sequence: CARGAGGIYNEQFF. The CDR3 DNA follows: TGTGCCAGAGGAGCGGGGGGGATCTACAATGAGCAGTTCTTC.

This chain connects TRBV5-5 to TRBJ2-7, with D tentatively TRBD1 (5 bases). The CDR3 is 15 residues long. The V gene's germline CDR1 is SGHKS and CDR2 YYEKEE (reference sequence). V was shortened by 0 bases and J by 0 bases, with 10 bases between the two germline ends. CDR3 loop: CASSLVVDSSYEQYF. CDR3 bases: TGTGCCAGCAGCTTGGTAGTTGACAGCTCCTACGAGCAGTACTTC. The full variable domain, rest sourced from reference TRBV5-5 and TRBJ2-7, is DAGVTQSPTHLIKTRGQQVTLRCSPISGHKSVSWYQQVLGQGPQFIFQYYEKEERGRGNFPDRFSARQFPNYSSELNVNALLLGDSALYLCASSLVVDSSYEQYFGPGTRLTVT.

This clone was detected only a few times. V is TRBV11-3 and J is TRBJ1-6; D is perhaps TRBD1 (6 bases). The CDR3 spans 15 residues. Trimming removed 1 base at V and 5 bases at J, with 9 bases between. Germline-derived CDR1 and CDR2 are SGHNT and YENEEA. As DNA, the CDR3 is TGTGCCAGCAGCTTAGCGGGACATGATAATTCACCCCTCCACTTT. Translated: CASSLAGHDNSPLHF.

Many counts were recorded for this clone. The chain joins TRBV28 to TRBJ1-1, with D possibly TRBD1 on 5 matching bases. Germline V lookup: CDR1 MDHEN, CDR2 SYDVKM. The CDR3 is made up of 14 amino acids. V lost 3 bases to trimming and J lost 5 bases, with 13 bases between them. DNA for the CDR3: TGTGCCAGCAGTTTCTTCAGGGCGGTTACTGAAGCTTTCTTT. It translates to CASSFFRAVTEAFF.

This chain connects TRBV21-1 to TRBJ1-1; the table's D gene call, TRBD1, was not cross checked with the DNA. TRBV21-1 is a known pseudogene. The CDR3 totals 14 residues. CDR3 region: CASTLTRMNTEAFF. The CDR3 nucleotides are TGTGCCAGCACCCTGACACGCATGAACACTGAAGCTTTCTTT.

CDR3 DNA: TGCGCCAGCAGCTTGGGCACCGGGAGCGGATACGAGCAGTACTTC. It encodes CASSLGTGSGYEQYF. The chain links TRBV5-1 to TRBJ2-7, with D perhaps TRBD2 (6 bases). This CDR3 has 15 residues. CDR1 SGHRS and CDR2 YFSETQ come from the germline V gene. V was pared by 0 bases and J by 4 bases, with 14 bases between.

This clone was found a few times. The chain joins TRBV7-3 to TRBJ2-5, with 9 positions matching TRBD2. The ends lost 2 bases at V and 5 bases at J; junction bases unmatched: 0. The CDR3 loop spans 13 amino acids. The germline V gene encodes CDR1 SGHTA and CDR2 FQGTGA. The CDR3 sequence: CASSLLAGETQYF. In DNA form, the CDR3 reads TGTGCCAGCAGCTTACTAGCGGGGGAGACCCAGTACTTC.

In this sample, this clone turned up a few times. V gene TRBV9 combines with J gene TRBJ1-1, with D perhaps matching TRBD1 (6 bases). This CDR3 spans 14 amino acids. V gave up 5 bases and J gave up 1 base, with 12 bases separating them. The germline CDR1 and CDR2 sequences are SGDLS and YYNGEE. CDR3 DNA: TGTGCCAGCAGAGTCGGGACATGGAACACTGAAGCTTTCTTT. Translated: CASRVGTWNTEAFF.

This rearrangement joins TRBV27 to TRBJ1-2; 9 bases align to TRBD1. The CDR3 spans 17 residues. Germline assignment: CDR1 MNHEY and CDR2 SMNVEV (reference sequence). V shed 6 bases, J shed 3 bases, and the junction held 14 bases outside the gene matches. DNA of the CDR3: TGTGCCAGCAGCCGAACCCCGACAGGGGGGTATCACTATGGCTACACCTTC. Protein sequence: CASSRTPTGGYHYGYTF.

This clone was observed a few times. The chain carries TRBV7-7 and TRBJ1-1; TRBD1 matches at 7 bases. This CDR3 contains 17 residues. V shed 1 base and J 6 bases; nucleotides not matched to a gene: 14. Germline CDR1 is SSHAT and CDR2 is FNYEAQ (reference sequence). The CDR3 sequence is CASSLEDLGRGFAEAFF. CDR3 DNA: TGTGCCAGCAGCTTAGAGGATTTGGGCAGGGGGTTTGCTGAAGCTTTCTTT.

Within the sample, this clone is medium-sized (0.01 to 0.1%). The rearrangement uses TRBV5-6 and TRBJ2-7; 9 bases are shared with TRBD1. The germline gives CDR1 SGHDT, CDR2 YYEEEE. This CDR3 spans 14 amino acids. V trimming: 0 bases; J trimming: 4 bases; junction bases outside the gene matches: 2. Here the CDR3 reads CASSLDRGLYEQYF. As DNA, the CDR3 is TGTGCCAGCAGCTTGGACAGGGGGCTATACGAGCAGTACTTC. The entire variable domain, with the rest obtained from reference TRBV5-6 and TRBJ2-7, is as follows: DAGVTQSPTHLIKTRGQQVTLRCSPKSGHDTVSWYQQALGQGPQFIFQYYEEEERQRGNFPDRFSGHQFPNYSSELNVNALLLGDSALYLCASSLDRGLYEQYFGPGTRLTVT.

This clone showed up just a few times. The rearrangement links TRBV6-9 to TRBJ2-7, with TRBD2 identical over 8 bases. The CDR3 is 15 amino acids. Germline V gives CDR1 MNHGY, CDR2 SVAAGI. V trimming: 7 bases; J trimming: 0 bases; junction bases outside the gene matches: 8. Here the CDR3 reads CASNRVGGASYEQYF. CDR3 nucleotide sequence: TGTGCCAGCAATCGGGTCGGGGGGGCCTCCTACGAGCAGTACTTC.

This clone was counted only a few times. V and J are TRBV10-1 and TRBJ1-1; D might be TRBD1 (5 bases). Germline V gene lookup returns CDR1 WNHNN and CDR2 SYGVQD (reference sequence). The CDR3 has 13 amino acids. The germline V and J ends were trimmed by 4 bases and 3 bases, with 9 bases remaining between them. For the CDR3, the DNA is TGCGCCAGCAGTGTCGGAGGGGACACTGAAGCTTTCTTT. This encodes CASSVGGDTEAFF.

V gene TRBV5-6 combines with J gene TRBJ2-5; maybe TRBD2 (6 bases). The V end was cut by 3 bases, the J end by 3 bases, with 15 bases between. Germline V gene sequence: CDR1 SGHDT, CDR2 YYEEEE. The CDR3 covers 15 residues. CDR3 coding DNA: TGTGCCAGCAGCTACCTCCGCGGGGACGAAGAGACCCAGTACTTC. Its protein product is CASSYLRGDEETQYF.

The chain employs TRBV4-1 and TRBJ2-2; D possibly corresponds to TRBD1 (5 bases). The length of the CDR3 is 17 residues. Looked up from germline, CDR1 is MGHRA and CDR2 is YSYEKL. The V gene lost 0 bases and the J gene lost 4 bases, with 15 bases spanning the gap. The CDR3 DNA reads as TGCGCCAGCAGCCAAGAATCTAGGGGCGCCGGCACCGGGGAGCTGTTTTTT. This codes for CASSQESRGAGTGELFF.

This rearrangement joins TRBV7-2 to TRBJ1-4; D remains ambiguous. The CDR3 runs to 15 residues. V dropped 4 bases and J dropped 3 bases, with 12 bases sitting between them. Germline CDR1 and CDR2: SGHTA and FQGNSA. The CDR3 nucleotides read TGTGCCAGCAGCTCTGGAGGGAGATCTAATGAAAAACTGTTTTTT. Translation gives CASSSGGRSNEKLFF.

In this sample, this clone is medium-sized (0.01 to 0.1%). The rearrangement joins TRBV11-2 to TRBJ2-5; D remains ambiguous. The germline V gene has CDR1 SGHAT and CDR2 FQNNGV. The germline V and J ends were trimmed by 6 bases and 2 bases, with 7 bases remaining between them. This CDR3 is 12 amino acids long. The CDR3 region is CASSRNQETQYF. DNA of the CDR3: TGTGCCAGCAGTCGTAATCAAGAGACCCAGTACTTC. The full variable domain, its missing parts supplied by reference TRBV11-2 and TRBJ2-5, is EAGVAQSPRYKIIEKRQSVAFWCNPISGHATLYWYQQILGQGPKLLIQFQNNGVVDDSQLPKDRFSAERLKGVDSTLKIQPAKLEDSAVYLCASSRNQETQYFGPGTRLLVL.

This clone has a handful of counts. The rearrangement uses TRBV7-9 and TRBJ2-7; 10 bases line up with TRBD1. This CDR3 has 14 amino acids. Trimming at V came to 5 bases and at J to 3 bases, leaving 4 bases not matched to a gene. CDR1 and CDR2 from the germline V gene are SEHNR and FQNEAQ (reference sequence). CDR3 residues: CASSPGTGDYEQYF. As DNA, the CDR3 is TGTGCCAGCAGCCCAGGGACAGGGGACTACGAGCAGTACTTC.

This clone was detected a few times. The chain uses TRBV9 and TRBJ1-6; 8 bases map to TRBD1. V was clipped by 1 base and J by 5 bases; unmatched bases: 11. Germline assignment: CDR1 SGDLS and CDR2 YYNGEE. This CDR3 is 18 amino acids long. The CDR3 region has the DNA TGTGCCAGCAGCGTATTCCCATCGGGACAGGTCCATAATTCACCCCTCCACTTT. Encoded protein: CASSVFPSGQVHNSPLHF.

The chain carries TRBV19 and TRBJ1-5, with TRBD1 matching 7 bases. In germline, CDR1 is LNHDA, CDR2 SQIVND (reference sequence). J lost 7 bases, V lost 6 bases, and 12 bases had no gene match. This CDR3 is 15 amino acids long. The CDR3 coding sequence is TGTGCCAGTAGCAGAGGGACAGTGATGGAACAGCCCCAGCATTTT. Encoded protein: CASSRGTVMEQPQHF.

The chain has TRBV7-6 and TRBJ1-3; D call uncertain. Trimming left V 0 bases short and J 2 bases short, with 8 bases between. The length of the CDR3 is 15 residues. The germline V gene encodes CDR1 SGHVS and CDR2 FNYEAQ. The CDR3 reads CASSLANTAGNTIYF. For the CDR3, the DNA is TGTGCCAGCAGCTTAGCGAATACAGCTGGAAACACCATATATTTT.

The chain joins TRBV28 to TRBJ2-2; 7 nucleotides line up with TRBD2. Losses at the gene ends were 6 bases for V and 6 bases for J; bases not matched to a gene: 13. Germline values: CDR1 MDHEN, CDR2 SYDVKM. The CDR3 sequence is 16 residues long. The CDR3 DNA reads as TGTGCCAGCAGCTGGGGGGGGACTTTGGGGGCCGGGGAGCTGTTTTTT. Translated, it gives CASSWGGTLGAGELFF.

V gene TRBV30 combines with J gene TRBJ2-2; 8 bases are a match to TRBD2. In germline, CDR1 is GTSNPN, CDR2 SVGIG (reference sequence). CDR3 size: 15 residues. The junction had 10 bases not matched to a gene; V was cut back by 5 bases and J by 5 bases. CDR3 region: CAWFGGGQVTGELFF. In DNA, the CDR3 is TGTGCCTGGTTCGGGGGGGGCCAGGTGACCGGGGAGCTGTTTTTT.

By share of the sample, this clone is medium-sized. The chain recombines TRBV30 with TRBJ1-3, with unresolved D. This CDR3 spans 16 amino acids. Trimming took off 0 bases at V and 0 bases at J, with 12 bases between the two ends. Per germline, CDR1 GTSNPN and CDR2 SVGIG (reference sequence). This CDR3 is CAWSVRQVFSGNTIYF. The CDR3 DNA reads TGTGCCTGGAGTGTACGGCAGGTTTTCTCTGGAAACACCATATATTTT.